Below, 5 T cell receptor beta chains from the same sample are listed, as sequenced in a study of blood T cell repertoires in COVID-19. The method was immunoSEQ multiplex PCR; TCRdb's version includes in-frame clones alone and lacks a portion of them. The profile shows 210,000 or so clones, roughly 80% of them singletons. The sequenced sample was peripheral blood. The source is a woman aged 80 or over with acute or convalescent COVID-19.

J is TRBJ2-2 and V is TRBV7-3; the D gene is possibly TRBD1 (5 bases). The germline V and J ends were trimmed by 5 bases and 2 bases, with 12 bases remaining between them. Germline V CDR1 and CDR2: SGHTA, FQGTGA. This CDR3 has 15 residues. The CDR3 loop is CASSPDSSNTGELFF. The CDR3 DNA follows: TGTGCCAGCAGCCCCGACAGCTCCAACACCGGGGAGCTGTTTTTT.

V usage is TRBV5-1 and J usage is TRBJ1-6, with a tentative D call TRBD1 (6 bases). The V end was cut by 3 bases, the J end by 8 bases, with 12 bases between. CDR3 length: 14 amino acids. Germline V CDR1 and CDR2: SGHRS, YFSETQ. DNA for the CDR3: TGCGCCAGCAGCTGGGAGGGGGGGGATTCACCCCTCCACTTT. It specifies CASSWEGGDSPLHF.

This clone was detected only a few times. The V call is TRBV18, the J call TRBJ1-4; D gene uncertain. Trimming removed 2 bases at V and 4 bases at J, with 14 bases between. The CDR3 consists of 16 residues. Germline V lookup: CDR1 KGHSH, CDR2 LQKENI. CDR3 sequence reads: CASSPTYGRDNEKLFF. In DNA form, the CDR3 reads TGTGCCAGCTCACCAACCTACGGACGGGATAATGAAAAACTGTTTTTT. Based on the CDR3 plus reference TRBV18 and TRBJ1-4, the full variable domain is NAGVMQNPRHLVRRRGQEARLRCSPMKGHSHVYWYRQLPEEGLKFMVYLQKENIIDESGMPKERFSAEFPKEGPSILRIQQVVRGDSAAYFCASSPTYGRDNEKLFFGSGTQLSVL.

The rearrangement joins TRBV30 to TRBJ1-2; D uncertain. CDR3 length: 16 amino acids. Germline CDR1 reads GTSNPN; CDR2 reads SVGIG (reference sequence). Trimming cost V 1 base and J 0 bases, with 15 bases left between them. The CDR3 DNA is TGTGCCTGGAGTGATCTTCTCACCGGTTCTAACTATGGCTACACCTTC. Protein sequence: CAWSDLLTGSNYGYTF.

CDR3 sequence: CASSLWLFGGVTSTDTQYF. The CDR3 region has the DNA TGTGCCAGCAGCTTATGGTTATTCGGGGGTGTGACGAGCACAGATACGCAGTATTTT. The V and J genes are TRBV7-9 and TRBJ2-3; tentatively, D is TRBD2 (6 bases). V shed 2 bases and J shed 0 bases, with 21 bases lying between them. Germline loops: CDR1 SEHNR, CDR2 FQNEAQ (reference sequence). This CDR3 has 19 amino acids.